The 7 T cell receptor beta chains listed next were all sequenced from one sample in a study of T cell responses to AZD1222 COVID-19 vaccine. TCRdb keeps only in-frame clones here, not all; method: immunoSEQ multiplex PCR. The sample records roughly 65,000 clones, 85% to 90% being singletons. Specimen: peripheral blood, collected on day 0 of AZD1222 vaccination. The source is an adult in good health.

The chain couples TRBV11-2 to TRBJ1-2, with D perhaps TRBD1 (5 bases). Germline CDR1 reads SGHAT; CDR2 reads FQNNGV. The ends were cut back, 2 bases at V and 7 bases at J, with 20 bases in the middle. The CDR3 loop spans 16 amino acids. The DNA of the CDR3 is TGTGCCAGCAGCTTAAATCCTTCTGGTGTAGGGGCTGGCTACACCTTC. Translating it yields CASSLNPSGVGAGYTF.

The J gene is TRBJ2-1, the V gene TRBV7-9; TRBD1 agrees at 9 bases. With V trimmed by 5 bases and J by 14 bases, 13 bases remained unmatched. The germline V gene has CDR1 SEHNR and CDR2 FQNEAQ (reference sequence). The CDR3 loop spans 14 amino acids. CDR3 DNA sequence: TGTGCCAGCAGCCCAGCTCCCCGGACAGGGGTGAAGTTCTTC. It is translated as CASSPAPRTGVKFF.

The rearrangement uses TRBV5-1 and TRBJ2-7; 7 bases are shared with TRBD1. This CDR3 has 14 amino acids. Germline CDR1 and CDR2: SGHRS and YFSETQ. V lost 3 bases and J lost 2; bases outside the gene matches: 5. Here the CDR3 reads CASSSPGQTYEQYF. The CDR3 coding sequence is TGCGCCAGCAGCTCCCCGGGACAGACCTACGAGCAGTACTTC.

The chain employs TRBV29-1 and TRBJ1-5, with D uncertain. Germline V lookup: CDR1 SQVTM, CDR2 ANQGSEA. The V end lost 5 bases, the J end lost 2 bases, and 13 bases lay between the germline ends. This CDR3 is built from 14 residues. CDR3 DNA sequence: TGCAGCGTTCGGGGAGGTCCGGGCAATCAGCCCCAGCATTTT. Its protein product is CSVRGGPGNQPQHF.

The chain joins TRBV28 to TRBJ2-3; no definite D call. The CDR3 loop spans 16 amino acids. Trimming stripped 2 bases from V and 4 bases from J, with 16 bases between. CDR1 and CDR2 (germline): MDHEN, SYDVKM. CDR3 sequence (DNA): TGTGCCAGCAGTTTAGGGGAATGGAGTGGCGCAGATACGCAGTATTTT. Encoded protein: CASSLGEWSGADTQYF.

The gene calls are TRBV3-1 (or the pseudogene TRBV3-2) and TRBJ1-1; D remains ambiguous. The V end was cut by 1 base, the J end by 4 bases, with 10 bases between. CDR3 length: 14 amino acids. CDR1 is LGHDT and CDR2 is YNNKEL in the germline V gene (reference sequence). Here the CDR3 DNA reads TGTGCCAGCAGCCAAGGTGACGGGGTCACTGAAGCTTTCTTT. Translating gives CASSQGDGVTEAFF.

The V gene is TRBV30, the J gene TRBJ2-1; no firm D call. The CDR3 is made up of 14 amino acids. Per the germline V gene, CDR1 is GTSNPN and CDR2 is SVGIG (reference sequence). V lost 4 bases and J 5 bases, leaving 15 bases between the germline ends. The chain's CDR3 is CAWIKSQLHNEQFF. CDR3 nucleotide sequence: TGTGCCTGGATCAAATCGCAGCTCCACAATGAGCAGTTCTTC.